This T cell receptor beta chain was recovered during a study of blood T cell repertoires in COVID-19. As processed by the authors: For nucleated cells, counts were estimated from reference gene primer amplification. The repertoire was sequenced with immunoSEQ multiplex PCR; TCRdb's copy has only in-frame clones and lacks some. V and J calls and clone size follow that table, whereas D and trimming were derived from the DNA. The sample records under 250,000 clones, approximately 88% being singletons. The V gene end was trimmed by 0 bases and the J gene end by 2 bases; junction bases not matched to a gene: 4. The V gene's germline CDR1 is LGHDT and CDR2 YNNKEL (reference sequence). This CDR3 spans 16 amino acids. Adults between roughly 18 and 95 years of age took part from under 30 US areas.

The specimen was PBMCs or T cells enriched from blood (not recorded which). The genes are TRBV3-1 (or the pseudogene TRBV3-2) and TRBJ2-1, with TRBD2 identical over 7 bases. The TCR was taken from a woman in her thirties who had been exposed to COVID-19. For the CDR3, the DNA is TGTGCCAGCAGCCAAGATCGCGGGAGAACCTACAATGAGCAGTTCTTC. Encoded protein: CASSQDRGRTYNEQFF.